The T cell receptor beta chain under discussion was sequenced for a study of T cell repertoires in cytomegalovirus infection. The wider study: From public TCR beta signatures came an indication of both CMV infection and matching HLA type.

Overall study findings and caveats: Identification of carriers of CMV plus the relevant HLA was performed using cumulative public TCR beta family frequency. HLA-C-restricted CMV clonotypes gave the most frequent clonotype in two of eight donors.

Using its own MiXCR run on the reads, TCRdb lists one record per CDR3 protein. Here the sample spans 480,000 or so distinct CDR3 sequences, approximately 10% being singletons. The table lists this clonotype with many counts. Its target is unknown. Per the germline V gene, CDR1 is MNHNS and CDR2 is SASEGT. V lost 4 bases to trimming and J lost 1 base, with 7 bases between them. CDR3 size: 13 residues. The clonotype was recovered from a human donor in good health (CMV status not recorded). Some clones in this sample may be carry-over from other donors' samples. The sequenced material came from PBMCs. The rearrangement uses TRBV6-1 and TRBJ2-5, with a tentative D call TRBD2 (5 bases). CDR3 bases: TGTGCCAGCAGTGTACTAGTCCAAGAGACCCAGTACTTC. It codes for CASSVLVQETQYF.